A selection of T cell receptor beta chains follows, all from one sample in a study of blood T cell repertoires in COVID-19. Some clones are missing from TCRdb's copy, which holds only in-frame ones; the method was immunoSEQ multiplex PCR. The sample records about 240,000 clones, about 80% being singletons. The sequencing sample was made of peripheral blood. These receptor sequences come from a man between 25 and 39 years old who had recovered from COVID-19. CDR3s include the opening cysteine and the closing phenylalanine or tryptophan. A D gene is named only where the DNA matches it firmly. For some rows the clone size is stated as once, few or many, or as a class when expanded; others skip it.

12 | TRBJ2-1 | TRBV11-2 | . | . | CASSREVGEQFF | TGTGCCAGCAGCCGCGAGGTGGGTGAGCAGTTCTTC
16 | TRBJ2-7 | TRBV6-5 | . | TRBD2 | CASSYDGTSGPYEQYF | TGTGCCAGCAGTTACGATGGGACTAGCGGCCCCTACGAGCAGTACTTC
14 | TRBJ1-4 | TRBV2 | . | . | CASSEWGVVEKLFF | TGTGCCAGCAGTGAATGGGGGGTCGTTGAAAAACTGTTTTTT
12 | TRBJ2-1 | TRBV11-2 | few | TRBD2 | CASSPGLALVFF | TGTGCCAGCAGCCCAGGACTAGCTCTGGTGTTCTTC
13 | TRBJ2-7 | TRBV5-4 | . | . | CASSLGGAPEQYF | TGTGCCAGCAGCTTGGGTGGGGCCCCCGAGCAGTACTTC
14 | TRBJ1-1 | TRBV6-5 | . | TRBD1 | CASTRGQGGPEAFF | TGTGCCAGCACCCGCGGACAGGGAGGCCCTGAAGCTTTCTTT
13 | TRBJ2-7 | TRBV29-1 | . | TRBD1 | CSVAGQEGDEQYF | TGCAGCGTTGCGGGACAGGAAGGAGACGAGCAGTACTTC
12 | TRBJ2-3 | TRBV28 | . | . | CALGDFTDTQYF | TGTGCCCTTGGGGACTTCACAGATACGCAGTATTTT
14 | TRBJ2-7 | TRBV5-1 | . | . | CASSRQSSSYEQYF | TGCGCCAGCAGCCGACAGTCGAGCTCCTACGAGCAGTACTTC
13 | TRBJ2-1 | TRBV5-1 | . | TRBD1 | CASSTDRYNEQFF | TGCGCCAGCAGCACGGACAGGTACAATGAGCAGTTCTTC
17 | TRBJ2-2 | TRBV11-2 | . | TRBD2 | CASSWGLAGPNTGELFF | TGTGCCAGCAGCTGGGGACTAGCGGGACCAAACACCGGGGAGCTGTTTTTT
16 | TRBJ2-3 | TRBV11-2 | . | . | CASSLGDILATDTQYF | TGTGCCAGCAGCTTGGGGGACATACTTGCCACAGATACGCAGTATTTT